The present entry profiles one T cell receptor (beta chain) with its context. Its antigen remains unknown. The CDR3 covers 16 residues. Deletions cut 4 bases from V and 2 bases from J, with 17 bases between. The germline CDR1 and CDR2 sequences are MNHNY and SVGAGI (reference sequence). This entry comes from a study of beta chain features in type 1 diabetes. Study at large: Researchers looked at roughly 100,000,000 sorted cells across all samples.

General observations from the study: TCRB CDR3 length was moderately but significantly reduced in all four CD4+ subsets of Type 1 diabetes patients. Reduced insertions and increased deletions marked VDJ junctions in type 1 diabetes patients.

Expressed TCRB transcripts were sequenced because the isolated RNA had all been reverse transcribed beforehand. An average of approximately 3.6 million reads was obtained for naive, central memory and regulatory T cell samples. Clones were read by immunoSEQ multiplex PCR, and TCRdb kept only the in-frame ones, dropping some. The data show under 850,000 clones, roughly 13% seen once. The origin of this receptor is a man aged 18 to 35 with type 1 diabetes. The chain joins TRBV6-6 to TRBJ2-5; maybe TRBD1 (6 bases). The material sequenced was naive CD4+ T cells from blood. The CDR3 sequence is CASSSTYWTAQETQYF. CDR3 bases: TGTGCCAGCAGTTCCACCTATTGGACAGCACAAGAGACCCAGTACTTC.